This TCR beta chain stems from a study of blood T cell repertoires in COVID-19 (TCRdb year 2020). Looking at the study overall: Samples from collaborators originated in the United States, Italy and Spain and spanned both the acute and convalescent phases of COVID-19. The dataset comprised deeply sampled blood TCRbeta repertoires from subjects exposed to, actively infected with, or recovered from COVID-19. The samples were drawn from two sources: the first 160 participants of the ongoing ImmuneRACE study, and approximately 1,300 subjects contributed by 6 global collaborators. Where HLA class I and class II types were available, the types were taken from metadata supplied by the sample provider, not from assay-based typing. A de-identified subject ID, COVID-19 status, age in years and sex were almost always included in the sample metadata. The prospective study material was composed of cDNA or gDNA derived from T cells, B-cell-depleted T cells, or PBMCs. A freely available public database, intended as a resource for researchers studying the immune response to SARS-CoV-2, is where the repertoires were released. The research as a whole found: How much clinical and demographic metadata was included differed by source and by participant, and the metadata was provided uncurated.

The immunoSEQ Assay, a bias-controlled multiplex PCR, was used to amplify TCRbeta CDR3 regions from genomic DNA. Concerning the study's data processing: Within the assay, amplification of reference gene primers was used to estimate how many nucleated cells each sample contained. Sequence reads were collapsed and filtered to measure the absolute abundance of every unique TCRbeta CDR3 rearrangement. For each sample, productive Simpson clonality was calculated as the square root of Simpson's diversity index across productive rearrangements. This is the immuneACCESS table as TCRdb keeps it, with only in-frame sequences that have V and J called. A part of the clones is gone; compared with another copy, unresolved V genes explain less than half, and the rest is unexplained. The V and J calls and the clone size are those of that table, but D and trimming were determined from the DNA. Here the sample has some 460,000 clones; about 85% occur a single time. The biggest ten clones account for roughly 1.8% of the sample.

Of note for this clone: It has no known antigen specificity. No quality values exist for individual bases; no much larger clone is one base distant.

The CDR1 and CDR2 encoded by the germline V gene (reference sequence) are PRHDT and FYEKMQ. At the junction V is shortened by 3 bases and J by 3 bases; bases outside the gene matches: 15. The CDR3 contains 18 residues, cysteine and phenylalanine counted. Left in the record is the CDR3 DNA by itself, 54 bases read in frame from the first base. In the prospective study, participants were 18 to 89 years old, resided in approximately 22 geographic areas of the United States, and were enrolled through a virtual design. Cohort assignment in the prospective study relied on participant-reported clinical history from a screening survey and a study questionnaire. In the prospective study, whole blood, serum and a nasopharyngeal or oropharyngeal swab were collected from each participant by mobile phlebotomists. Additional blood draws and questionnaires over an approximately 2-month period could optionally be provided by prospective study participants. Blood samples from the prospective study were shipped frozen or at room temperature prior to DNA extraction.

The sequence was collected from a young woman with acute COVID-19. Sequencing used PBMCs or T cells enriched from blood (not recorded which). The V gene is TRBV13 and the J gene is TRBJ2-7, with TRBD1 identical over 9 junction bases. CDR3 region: CASSFTRPGQGYGYEQYF. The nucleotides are TGTGCCAGCAGCTTCACACGTCCGGGACAGGGTTACGGCTACGAGCAGTACTTC. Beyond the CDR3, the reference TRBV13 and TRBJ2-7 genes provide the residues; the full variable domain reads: AAGVIQSPRHLIKEKRETATLKCYPIPRHDTVYWYQQGPGQDPQFLISFYEKMQSDKGSIPDRFSAQQFSDYHSELNMSSLELGDSALYFCASSFTRPGQGYGYEQYFGPGTRLTVT.